This T cell receptor (beta chain) originates from a study of cytomegalovirus exposure and HLA in healthy donors. As for the study in general: Earlier sequencing of 150 million to 200 million T cells yielded approximately 120 million unique TCR beta sequences. Study-level findings and limits: As was reported, the HLA-A and HLA-B alleles of most subjects were accurately predicted from TCR beta sequences. In a later analysis, TCR beta V- and J-gene trimming showed a link to a missense DCLRE1C variant. Presence/absence analyses assumed roughly uniform sequencing depth across donors.

Researchers ran the PCR with 60 Vbeta and 13 Jbeta primers. Produced via immunoSEQ multiplex PCR; TCRdb's table is partial and in-frame only. The sample lists approximately 110,000 clones, about 82% seen once, with approximately 2% in the top ten. The CDR3 spans 14 residues. A note on this clone: The antigen remains unidentified.

The chain recombines TRBV21-1 with TRBJ2-7; no check of the table's D call, TRBD1, against the DNA was made. TRBV21-1 is a documented pseudogene. The sequencing sample was made of PBMCs. This receptor was obtained from a man aged 50-60 years in good health and CMV-seronegative. The CDR3 here is CASRQGSPKYEQYV. DNA of the CDR3: TGTGCCAGCAGGCAGGGTTCCCCTAAGTACGAGCAGTACGTC.